These 2 T cell receptor beta chains share one sample of origin, sequenced in a study of blood T cells in healthy people across ages. The use of a sample-barcoded 5' primer and a J-beta primer mix characterized a second PCR of 7 to 11 cycles. TCRdb redid the calling of the 5' RACE reads with MiXCR, one entry per CDR3 protein. The sample holds some 1.5 million distinct CDR3 sequences, about 45% seen once. Sequencing was done on a sample of blood. All receptors come from a woman aged 18-35 years in good health.

This clonotype was seen only a few times. J is TRBJ2-7 and V is TRBV18; D call uncertain. The end of the DNA fits TRBJ2-5 better, so the J call may be wrong. This CDR3 spans 13 amino acids. Germline loops: CDR1 KGHSH, CDR2 LQKENI. The CDR3 sequence: CASSPGSSKTQYF. CDR3 coding DNA: TGTGCCAGCTCACCGGGAAGCTCTAAGACCCAGTACTTC.

The chain combines TRBV12-3 or TRBV12-4 with TRBJ1-1; D uncertain. The length of the CDR3 is 13 residues. Trimming took 2 bases from V and 1 from J, leaving 5 bases between them. The CDR3 nucleotides are TGTGCCAGCAGTTTAATGAAGAACACTGAAGCTTTCTTT. The encoded protein is CASSLMKNTEAFF.